This T cell receptor beta chain was sequenced in a study of technical replicates of blood from a handful of donors. This CDR3 spans 14 amino acids. CDR1 and CDR2 from the germline V gene are SGHRS and YFSETQ. V lost 1 base and J 0 bases, leaving 7 bases between the germline ends. Using immunoSEQ multiplex PCR, the repertoire was profiled, and TCRdb retains in-frame clones only, with some absent. The data show fewer than 60,000 clones, roughly 96% seen once. This clone was seen only once. Sequenced sample: PBMCs. The chain has TRBV5-1 and TRBJ2-5; D unclear. The source is a human donor in good health. Some clones in this sample may be carry-over from other donors' samples. CDR3 sequence (DNA): TGCGCCAGCAGCTTGAAACAGAACCAAGAGACCCAGTACTTC. It codes for CASSLKQNQETQYF.